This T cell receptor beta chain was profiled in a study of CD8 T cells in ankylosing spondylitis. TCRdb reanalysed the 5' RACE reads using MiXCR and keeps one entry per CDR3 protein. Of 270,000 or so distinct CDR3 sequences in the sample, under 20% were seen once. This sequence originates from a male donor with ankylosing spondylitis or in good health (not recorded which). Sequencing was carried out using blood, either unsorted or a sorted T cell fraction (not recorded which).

CDR3 residues: CASSPPMTGLSTDTQYF. CDR3 DNA: TGTGCCAGCAGTCCTCCAATGACAGGCCTCTCCACAGATACGCAGTATTTT. The chain combines TRBV6-1 with TRBJ2-3; weak D call: TRBD1 (6 bases). This CDR3 comprises 17 residues. CDR1 and CDR2 (germline): MNHNS, SASEGT. V lost 5 bases to trimming and J lost 2 bases, with 20 bases between them.